The 5 T cell receptor beta chains below come from one sample, sequenced in a study of T cell responses to AZD1222 COVID-19 vaccine. The repertoire was sequenced with immunoSEQ multiplex PCR; TCRdb's copy has only in-frame clones and lacks some. The sample yields 150,000 to 200,000 clones, around 87% seen once. The starting material was peripheral blood, obtained on day 0 of MenACWY control vaccination. The receptor set was obtained from an adult in good health.

This clone was observed a few times. The V call is TRBV28, the J call TRBJ2-2; TRBD2 matches 10 bases. CDR1 is MDHEN and CDR2 is SYDVKM in the germline V gene. The CDR3 is 15 residues long. Trimming removed 3 bases from V and 5 bases from J; junction bases left unmatched: 3. The CDR3 reads CASSLGTSVTGELFF. Written as DNA, the CDR3 is TGTGCCAGCAGTTTGGGGACTAGCGTTACCGGGGAGCTGTTTTTT.

The rearrangement joins TRBV28 to TRBJ1-2; D not certain. The CDR3 consists of 11 residues. CDR1 and CDR2 from the germline V gene are MDHEN and SYDVKM. Trimming cost V 5 bases and J 8 bases, with 9 bases left between them. The CDR3 spells CASSVREGYTF. The CDR3 bases are TGTGCCAGCAGTGTGCGCGAAGGCTACACCTTC.

J is TRBJ2-4 and V is TRBV2; D ambiguous. The ends were cut back, 6 bases at V and 0 bases at J, with 6 bases in the middle. This CDR3 spans 13 amino acids. The germline V gene has CDR1 SNHLY and CDR2 FYNNEI. This chain's CDR3 is CASRQLAKNIQYF. DNA of the CDR3: TGTGCCAGCAGGCAATTAGCCAAAAACATTCAGTACTTC.

About this clone: Other DNA sequences in this specimen translate into the identical CDR3. The chain recombines TRBV9 with TRBJ2-1; no clear D gene. V dropped 2 bases and J dropped 0 bases, with 9 bases sitting between them. The V gene's germline CDR1 is SGDLS and CDR2 YYNGEE. This CDR3 is 15 amino acids long. CDR3 bases: TGTGCCAGCAGCGTGGGTGCGAGCTCCTACAATGAGCAGTTCTTC. Protein sequence: CASSVGASSYNEQFF.

This chain uses TRBV28 with TRBJ2-7; the D is unclear. CDR1 MDHEN and CDR2 SYDVKM come from the germline V gene. V shed 7 bases and J shed 4 bases, with 8 bases lying between them. The CDR3 extends over 11 amino acids. For the CDR3, the DNA is TGTGCCAGCACCTCGAGGTACGAGCAGTACTTC. Residues: CASTSRYEQYF.